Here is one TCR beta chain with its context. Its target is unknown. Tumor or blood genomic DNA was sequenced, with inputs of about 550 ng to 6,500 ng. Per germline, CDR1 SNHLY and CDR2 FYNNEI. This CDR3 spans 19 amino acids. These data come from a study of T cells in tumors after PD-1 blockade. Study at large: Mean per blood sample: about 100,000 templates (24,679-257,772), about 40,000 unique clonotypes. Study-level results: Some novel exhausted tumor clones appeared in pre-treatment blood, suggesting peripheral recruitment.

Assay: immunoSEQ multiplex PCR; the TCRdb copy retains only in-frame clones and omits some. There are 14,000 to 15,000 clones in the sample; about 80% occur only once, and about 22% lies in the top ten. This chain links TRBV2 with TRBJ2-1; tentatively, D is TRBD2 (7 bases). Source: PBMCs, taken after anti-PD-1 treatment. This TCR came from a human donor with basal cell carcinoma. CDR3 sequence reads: CPRCEGGARAGSSYNEQFF. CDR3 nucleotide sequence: TGTCCCCGCTGTGAAGGGGGGGCGCGGGCGGGGAGCTCCTACAATGAGCAGTTCTTC.